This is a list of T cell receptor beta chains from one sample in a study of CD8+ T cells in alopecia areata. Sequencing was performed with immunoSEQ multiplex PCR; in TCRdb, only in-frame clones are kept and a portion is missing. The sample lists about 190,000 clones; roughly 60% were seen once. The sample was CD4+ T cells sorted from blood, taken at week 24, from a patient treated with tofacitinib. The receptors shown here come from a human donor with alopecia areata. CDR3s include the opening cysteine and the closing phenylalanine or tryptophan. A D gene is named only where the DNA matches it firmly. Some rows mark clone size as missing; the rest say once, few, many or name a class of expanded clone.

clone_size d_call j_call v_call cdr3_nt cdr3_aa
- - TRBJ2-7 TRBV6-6 TGTGCCAGCTCTGTTGGGTGGGGCTACGAGCAGTACTTC CASSVGWGYEQYF
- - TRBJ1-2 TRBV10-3 TGTGCCATCACTTTTCAGGTCTTCGATGGCTACACCTTC CAITFQVFDGYTF
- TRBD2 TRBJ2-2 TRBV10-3 TGTGCCATCAGTGTGACTAGCGGAAACACCGGGGAGCTGTTTTTT CAISVTSGNTGELFF
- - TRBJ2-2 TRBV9 TGTGCCAGCAGCGTATTCTCCGATACCGGGGAGCTGTTTTTT CASSVFSDTGELFF
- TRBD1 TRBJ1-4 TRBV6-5 TGTGCCAGCAGCCCCCAGGGGGCAACTCTAGGAAAACTGTTTTTT CASSPQGATLGKLFF
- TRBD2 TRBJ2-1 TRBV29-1 TGCAGCGTCATGGGTAGCGGGGGGCAAACCTACAATGAGCAGTTCTTC CSVMGSGGQTYNEQFF
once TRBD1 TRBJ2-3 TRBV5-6 TGTGCCAGCAGCCTCGGGACAGGACGCGAGACGCAGTATTTT CASSLGTGRETQYF
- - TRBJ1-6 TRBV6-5 TGTGCCAGCAGTTACACGCAGACCTTGGATTCACCCCTCCACTTT CASSYTQTLDSPLHF
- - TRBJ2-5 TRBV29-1 TGCAGCGCAAACAGGGAAGAGACCCAGTACTTC CSANREETQYF
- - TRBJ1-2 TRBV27 TGTGCCAGTAAATTCGAGGGTAACTATGGCTACACCTTC CASKFEGNYGYTF
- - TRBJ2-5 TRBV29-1 TGCAGCGTTGGGAGGGGACAGCAAGAGACCCAGTACTTC CSVGRGQQETQYF
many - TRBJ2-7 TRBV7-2 TGTGCCAGCAGCCAAGGGGCACTTCTGGACTACGAGCAGTACTTC CASSQGALLDYEQYF
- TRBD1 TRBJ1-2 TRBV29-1 TGCAGCGTTGAGAGCATGGACAGGCAATATGGCTACACCTTC CSVESMDRQYGYTF
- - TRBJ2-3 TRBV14 TGTGCCAGCAGCCAAGGAGCAGCTTTGGTTGGTACGCAGTATTTT CASSQGAALVGTQYF
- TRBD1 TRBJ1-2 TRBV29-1 TGCAGCGTAGGACAGGTGATCAACTATGGCTACACCTTC CSVGQVINYGYTF
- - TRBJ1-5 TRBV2 TGTGCCAGCAGTGGGCAGGGCGGGCGAGGATATCAGCCCCAGCATTTT CASSGQGGRGYQPQHF
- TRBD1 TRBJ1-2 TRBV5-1 TGCGCCAGCAGCTTGGAGGGACAGTTCTATGGCTACACCTTC CASSLEGQFYGYTF
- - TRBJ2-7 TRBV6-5 TGTGCCAGCAGTTACTCGAAGACTTACGAGCAGTACTTC CASSYSKTYEQYF
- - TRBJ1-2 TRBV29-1 TGCAGCGTAATTGGGGATTCCGATGGCTACACCTTC CSVIGDSDGYTF
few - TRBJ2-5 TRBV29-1 TGCAGCGTTATTAGGGAGCAAGAGACCCAGTACTTC CSVIREQETQYF
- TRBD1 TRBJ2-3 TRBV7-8 TGTGCCAGCAGCATGGGACAGACCCCGGATACGCAGTATTTT CASSMGQTPDTQYF
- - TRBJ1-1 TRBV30 TGTGCCTGGAGTCCCGTTGGGGCAGCAACCATGAACACTGAAGCTTTCTTT CAWSPVGAATMNTEAFF
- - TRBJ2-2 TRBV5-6 TGTGCCAGCAGCTTCCAGAACACCGGGGAGCTGTTTTTT CASSFQNTGELFF
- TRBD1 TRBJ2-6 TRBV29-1 TGCAGCGTAACAGGGGGCGCATCTGGGGCCAACGTCCTGACTTTC CSVTGGASGANVLTF
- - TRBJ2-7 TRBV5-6 TGTGCCAGCAGTATTATGGGGACGGAGCAGTACTTC CASSIMGTEQYF
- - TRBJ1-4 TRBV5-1 TGCGCCAGCAGCCCGGAAGGCACTAATGAAAAACTGTTTTTT CASSPEGTNEKLFF
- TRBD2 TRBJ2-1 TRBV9 TGTGCCAGCAGCGCGAGCGGGGAAGCAACCAATGAGCAGTTCTTC CASSASGEATNEQFF
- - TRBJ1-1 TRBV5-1 TGCGCCAGCAGCCCGGGTGGAAGGGCCACTGAAGCTTTCTTT CASSPGGRATEAFF
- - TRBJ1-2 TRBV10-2 TGCGCCAGCGTGGGGGGTACCGGCTATGGCTACACCTTC CASVGGTGYGYTF
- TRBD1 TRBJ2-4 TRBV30 TGTGCCTGGAGTCAGGGGGTTGGGGCCAAAAACATTCAGTACTTC CAWSQGVGAKNIQYF
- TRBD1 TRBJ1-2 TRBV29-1 TGCAGCGTCACAGGGGGCTATGGCTACACCTTC CSVTGGYGYTF
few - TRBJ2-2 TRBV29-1 TGCAGCGGCCGGATTCTGACCGGGGAGCTGTTTTTT CSGRILTGELFF
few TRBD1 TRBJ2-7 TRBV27 TGTGCCAGCAGGACAGGGCTGTACGAGCAGTACTTC CASRTGLYEQYF
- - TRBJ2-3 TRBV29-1 TGCAGCGTTGGCAGTTGGGGACAAGGGGTGGATACGCAGTATTTT CSVGSWGQGVDTQYF
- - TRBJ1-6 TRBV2 TGTGCCAGCAGTGAAGCGCTTAGGCGGTCACCCCTCCACTTT CASSEALRRSPLHF
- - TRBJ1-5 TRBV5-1 TGCGCCAGCAGCTTTGGGGGCGTCAATCAGCCCCAGCATTTT CASSFGGVNQPQHF
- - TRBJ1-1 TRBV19 TGTGCCAGTAGTATGTGGACAGAAGAGAACACTGAAGCTTTCTTT CASSMWTEENTEAFF